This T cell receptor beta chain was retrieved from a study of Ad26.COV2.S vaccination and SARS-CoV-2 variants. Whole-study findings and limits: Recipients of vaccine and of placebo showed similar breadth of their non-spike TCR repertoires. The TCR breadth and depth analyses may have understated or missed part of the total T cell responses.

This CDR3 has 15 amino acids. Trimming took 0 bases from V and 2 from J, leaving 11 bases between them. The germline CDR1 and CDR2 sequences are SGHRS and YFSETQ. Comment on this clone: Its antigen remains unknown.

Documented treatment: about 20 received Ad26.COV2.S at low or high dose, single or two shots; about 5 received placebo; per-sample allocation not given. The investigators took samples on day 63 after the first vaccine or placebo injection. Produced via immunoSEQ multiplex PCR; TCRdb's table is partial and in-frame only. The table shows more than 400,000 clones, with 90% occurring only once. V and J are TRBV5-1 and TRBJ2-5; perhaps TRBD2 as D (5 bases). The TCR was taken from a person between 18 and 65 years old who received the Ad26.COV2.S COVID-19 vaccine or a placebo. The sample in question was peripheral blood, obtained in a trial of Ad26.COV2.S vaccine versus placebo. Here the CDR3 reads CASSLGSGTQETQYF. For the CDR3, the DNA is TGCGCCAGCAGCTTGGGATCGGGAACGCAAGAGACCCAGTACTTC.